This record covers a single T cell receptor beta chain. Its antigen is unidentified. The data were obtained in a study of cytotoxic CD8 clonotypes in ibrutinib-treated CLL. Study-level results: Public clonotypes were seen rarely and were contracted or stable on treatment. Higher circulating CD8+ T-cell counts strongly accompanied higher baseline clonality, above age-matched healthy donors.

The repertoire was sequenced with immunoSEQ multiplex PCR; TCRdb's copy has only in-frame clones and lacks some. The data hold about 300,000 clones, with more than 70% observed a single time. The input for sequencing was PBMCs, taken at disease progression, from a patient treated with ibrutinib. The receptor was derived from a human donor with chronic lymphocytic leukemia.

The CDR3 bases are TGTGCCAGCACAAGACAGGGCCCCTACAATGAGCAGTTCTTC. The encoded protein is CASTRQGPYNEQFF. This rearrangement joins TRBV18 to TRBJ2-1; 7 bases align to TRBD1. The CDR3 is made up of 14 amino acids. J lost 2 bases, V lost 8 bases, and 6 bases had no gene match. Germline CDR1 KGHSH, CDR2 LQKENI.